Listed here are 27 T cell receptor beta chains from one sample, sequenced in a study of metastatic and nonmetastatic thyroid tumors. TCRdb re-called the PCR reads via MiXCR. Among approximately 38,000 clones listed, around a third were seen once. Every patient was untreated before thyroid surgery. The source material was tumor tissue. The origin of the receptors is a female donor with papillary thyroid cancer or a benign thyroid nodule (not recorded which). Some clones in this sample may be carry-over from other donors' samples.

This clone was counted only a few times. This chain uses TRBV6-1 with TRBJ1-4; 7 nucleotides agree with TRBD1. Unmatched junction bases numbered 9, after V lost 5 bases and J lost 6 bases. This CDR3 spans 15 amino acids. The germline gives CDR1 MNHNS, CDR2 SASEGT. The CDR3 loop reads CASSPTGDSHEKLFF. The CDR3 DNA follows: TGTGCCAGCAGTCCAACAGGGGATTCCCATGAAAAACTGTTTTTT.

CDR3 sequence: CASSRMSGQGTYGYTF. Written as DNA, the CDR3 is TGTGCCAGCAGCCGTATGTCGGGACAGGGAACCTATGGCTACACCTTC. J is TRBJ1-2 and V is TRBV11-2, with TRBD1 matching 9 bases. The germline V gene encodes CDR1 SGHAT and CDR2 FQNNGV. Losses at the gene ends were 5 bases for V and 4 bases for J; bases not matched to a gene: 11. This CDR3 contains 16 residues.

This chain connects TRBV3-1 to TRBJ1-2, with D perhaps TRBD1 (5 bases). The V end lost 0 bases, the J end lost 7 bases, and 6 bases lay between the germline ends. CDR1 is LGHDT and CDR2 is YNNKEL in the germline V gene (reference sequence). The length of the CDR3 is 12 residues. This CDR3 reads CASSQDRAGYTF. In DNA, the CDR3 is TGTGCCAGCAGCCAAGACAGGGCTGGCTACACCTTC.

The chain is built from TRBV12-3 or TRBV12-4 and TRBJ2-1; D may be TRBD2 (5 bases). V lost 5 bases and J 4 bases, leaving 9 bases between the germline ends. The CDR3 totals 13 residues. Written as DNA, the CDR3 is TGTGCCAGCAGTAAGGACTGGTACAATGAGCAGTTCTTC. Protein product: CASSKDWYNEQFF.

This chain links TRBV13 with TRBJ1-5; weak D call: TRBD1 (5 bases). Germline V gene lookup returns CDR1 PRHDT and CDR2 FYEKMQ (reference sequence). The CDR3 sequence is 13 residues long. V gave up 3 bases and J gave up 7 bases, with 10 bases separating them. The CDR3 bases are TGTGCCAGCAGCTTGGGCAGGGCCCAGCCCCAGCATTTT. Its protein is CASSLGRAQPQHF.

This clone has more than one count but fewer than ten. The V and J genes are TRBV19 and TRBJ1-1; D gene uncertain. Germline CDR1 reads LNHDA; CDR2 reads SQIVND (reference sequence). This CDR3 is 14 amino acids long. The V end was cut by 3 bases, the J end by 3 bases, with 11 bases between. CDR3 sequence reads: CASSIHTEDTEAFF. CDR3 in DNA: TGTGCCAGTAGTATCCACACGGAGGACACTGAAGCTTTCTTT.

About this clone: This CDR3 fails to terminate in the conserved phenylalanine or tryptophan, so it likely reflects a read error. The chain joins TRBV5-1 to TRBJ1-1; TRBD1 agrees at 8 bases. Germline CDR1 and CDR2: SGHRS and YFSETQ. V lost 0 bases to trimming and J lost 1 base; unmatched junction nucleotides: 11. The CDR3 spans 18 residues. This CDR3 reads CASSLEQGVGVQNTEAFL. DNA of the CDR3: TGCGCCAGCAGCTTGGAACAGGGGGTGGGCGTACAGAACACTGAAGCTTTCCTT.

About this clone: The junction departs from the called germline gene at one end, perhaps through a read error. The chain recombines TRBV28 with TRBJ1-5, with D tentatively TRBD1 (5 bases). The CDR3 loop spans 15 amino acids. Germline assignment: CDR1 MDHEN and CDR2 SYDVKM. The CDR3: CASSYYGGGNQPHHF. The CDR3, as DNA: TGTGCCAGCAGCTACTATGGGGGTGGAAATCAGCCCCATCATTTT. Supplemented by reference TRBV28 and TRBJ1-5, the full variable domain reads DVKVTQSSRYLVKRTGEKVFLECVQDMDHENMFWYRQDPGLGLRLIYFSYDVKMKEKGDIPEGYSVSREKKERFSLILESASTNQTSMYLCASSYYGGGNQPHHFGDGTRLSIL.

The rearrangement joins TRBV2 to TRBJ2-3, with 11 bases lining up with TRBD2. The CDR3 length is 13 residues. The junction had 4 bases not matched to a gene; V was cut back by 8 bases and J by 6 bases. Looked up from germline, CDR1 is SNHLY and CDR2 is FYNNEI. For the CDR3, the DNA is TGTGCCAGCGTAGCGGGGGGGAAGGATACGCAGTATTTT. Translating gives CASVAGGKDTQYF.

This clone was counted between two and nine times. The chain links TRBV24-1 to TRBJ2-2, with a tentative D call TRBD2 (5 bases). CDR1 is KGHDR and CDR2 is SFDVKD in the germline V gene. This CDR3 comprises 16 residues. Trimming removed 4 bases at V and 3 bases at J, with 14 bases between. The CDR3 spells CATSDQRAAYTGELFF. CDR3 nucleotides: TGTGCCACCAGTGACCAGAGGGCCGCCTACACCGGGGAGCTGTTTTTT.

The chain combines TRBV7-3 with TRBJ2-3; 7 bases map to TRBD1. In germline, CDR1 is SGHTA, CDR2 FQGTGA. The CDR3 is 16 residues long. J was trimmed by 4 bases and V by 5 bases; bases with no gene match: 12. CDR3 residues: CASSARGQSGPDTQYF. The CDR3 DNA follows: TGTGCCAGCAGCGCTAGGGGACAGTCCGGCCCAGATACGCAGTATTTT.

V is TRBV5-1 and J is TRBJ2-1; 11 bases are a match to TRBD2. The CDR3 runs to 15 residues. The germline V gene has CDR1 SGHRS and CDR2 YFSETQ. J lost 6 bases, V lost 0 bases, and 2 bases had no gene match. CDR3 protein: CASSLVAGGGNEQFF. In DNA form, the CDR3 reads TGCGCCAGCAGCTTGGTAGCGGGAGGGGGCAATGAGCAGTTCTTC.

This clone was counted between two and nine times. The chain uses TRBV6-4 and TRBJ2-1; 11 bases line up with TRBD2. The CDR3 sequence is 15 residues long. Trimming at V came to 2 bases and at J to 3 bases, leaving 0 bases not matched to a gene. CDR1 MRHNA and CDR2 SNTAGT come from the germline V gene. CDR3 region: CASSDGTSGYNEQFF. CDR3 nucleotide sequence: TGTGCCAGCAGTGACGGGACTAGCGGCTACAATGAGCAGTTCTTC.

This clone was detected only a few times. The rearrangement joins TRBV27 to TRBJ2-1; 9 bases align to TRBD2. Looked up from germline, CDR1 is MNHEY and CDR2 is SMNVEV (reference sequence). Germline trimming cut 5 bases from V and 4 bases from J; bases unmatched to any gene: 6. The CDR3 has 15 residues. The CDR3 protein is CASSPGTSLYNEQFF. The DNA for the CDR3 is TGTGCCAGCAGTCCGGGGACTAGCCTATACAATGAGCAGTTCTTC.

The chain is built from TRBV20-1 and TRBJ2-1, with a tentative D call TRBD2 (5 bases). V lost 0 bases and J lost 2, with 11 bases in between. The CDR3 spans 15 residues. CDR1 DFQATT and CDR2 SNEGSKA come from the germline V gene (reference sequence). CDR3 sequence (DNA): TGCAGTGCTAGAGATCTGAGCGGAACCTACAATGAGCAGTTCTTC. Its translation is CSARDLSGTYNEQFF.

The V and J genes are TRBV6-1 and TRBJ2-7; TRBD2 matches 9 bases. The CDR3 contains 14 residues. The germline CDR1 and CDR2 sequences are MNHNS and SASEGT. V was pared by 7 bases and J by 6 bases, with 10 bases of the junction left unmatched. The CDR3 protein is CASTLAGKQGEQYF. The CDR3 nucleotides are TGTGCCAGCACGCTAGCGGGAAAACAGGGCGAGCAGTACTTC.

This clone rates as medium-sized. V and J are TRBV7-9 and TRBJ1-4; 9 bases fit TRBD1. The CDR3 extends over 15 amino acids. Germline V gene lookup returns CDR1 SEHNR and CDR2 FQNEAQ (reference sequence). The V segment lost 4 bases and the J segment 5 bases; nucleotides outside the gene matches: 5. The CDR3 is CASSSRDRENEKLFF. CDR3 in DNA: TGTGCCAGCAGCTCCCGGGACAGGGAAAATGAAAAACTGTTTTTT.

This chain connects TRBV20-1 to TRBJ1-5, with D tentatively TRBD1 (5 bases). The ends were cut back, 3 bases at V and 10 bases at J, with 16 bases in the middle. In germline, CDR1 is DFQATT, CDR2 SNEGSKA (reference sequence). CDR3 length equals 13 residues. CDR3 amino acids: CSASRQGSGPQHF. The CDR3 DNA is TGCAGTGCTAGTCGTCAGGGCTCGGGTCCCCAGCATTTT.

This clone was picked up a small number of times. CDR3 protein: CASREGTSGRNEQFF. Here the CDR3 DNA reads TGCGCCAGCCGAGAGGGGACTAGCGGGAGGAATGAGCAGTTCTTC. This rearrangement joins TRBV10-2 to TRBJ2-1; 15 bases line up with TRBD2. Germline CDR1 and CDR2: WSHSY and SAAADI. The ends lost 8 bases at V and 7 bases at J; junction bases unmatched: 6. The CDR3 contains 15 residues.

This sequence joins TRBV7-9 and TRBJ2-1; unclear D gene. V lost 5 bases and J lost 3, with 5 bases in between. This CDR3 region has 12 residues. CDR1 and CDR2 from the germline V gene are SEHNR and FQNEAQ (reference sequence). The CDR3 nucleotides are TGTGCCAGCAGCAGAGACTACAATGAGCAGTTCTTC. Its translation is CASSRDYNEQFF.

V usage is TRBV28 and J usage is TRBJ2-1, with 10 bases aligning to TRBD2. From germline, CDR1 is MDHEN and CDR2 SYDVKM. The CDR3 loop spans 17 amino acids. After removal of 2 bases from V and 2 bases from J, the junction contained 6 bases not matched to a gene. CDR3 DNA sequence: TGTGCCAGCAGTTTAGCTCTAGCGGGAGTCCCCTACAATGAGCAGTTCTTC. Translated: CASSLALAGVPYNEQFF.

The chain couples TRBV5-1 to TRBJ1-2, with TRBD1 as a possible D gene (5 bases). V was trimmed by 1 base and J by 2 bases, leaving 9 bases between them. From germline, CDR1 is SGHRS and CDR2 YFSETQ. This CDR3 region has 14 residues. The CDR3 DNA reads TGCGCCAGCAGCTTGCGGGACGGGAACTATGGCTACACCTTC. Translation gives CASSLRDGNYGYTF. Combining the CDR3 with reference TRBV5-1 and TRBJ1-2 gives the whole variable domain KAGVTQTPRYLIKTRGQQVTLSCSPISGHRSVSWYQQTPGQGLQFLFEYFSETQRNKGNFPGRFSGRQFSNSRSEMNVSTLELGDSALYLCASSLRDGNYGYTFGSGTRLTVV.

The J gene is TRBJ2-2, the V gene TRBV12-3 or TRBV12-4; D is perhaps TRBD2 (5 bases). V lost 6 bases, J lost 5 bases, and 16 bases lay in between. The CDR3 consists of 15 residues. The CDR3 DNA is TGTGCCAGCAGAAGTCGGGGATCGTTAACCGGGGAGCTGTTTTTT. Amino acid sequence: CASRSRGSLTGELFF.

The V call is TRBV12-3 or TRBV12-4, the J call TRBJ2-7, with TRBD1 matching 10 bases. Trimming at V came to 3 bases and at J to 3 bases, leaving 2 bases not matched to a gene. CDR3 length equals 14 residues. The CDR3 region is CASSFRDRGYEQYF. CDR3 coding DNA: TGTGCCAGCAGTTTCCGGGACAGGGGCTACGAGCAGTACTTC.

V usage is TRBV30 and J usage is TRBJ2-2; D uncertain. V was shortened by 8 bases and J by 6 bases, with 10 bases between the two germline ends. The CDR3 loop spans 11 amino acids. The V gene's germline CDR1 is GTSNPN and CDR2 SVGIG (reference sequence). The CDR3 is CARNRAGELFF. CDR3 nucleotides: TGTGCCCGTAACCGGGCCGGGGAGCTGTTTTTT.

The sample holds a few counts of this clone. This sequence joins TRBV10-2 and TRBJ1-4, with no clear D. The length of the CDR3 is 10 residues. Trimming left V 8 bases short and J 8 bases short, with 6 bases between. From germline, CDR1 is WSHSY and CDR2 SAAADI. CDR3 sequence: CASYGEKLFF. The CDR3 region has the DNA TGCGCCAGCTACGGAGAAAAACTGTTTTTT.

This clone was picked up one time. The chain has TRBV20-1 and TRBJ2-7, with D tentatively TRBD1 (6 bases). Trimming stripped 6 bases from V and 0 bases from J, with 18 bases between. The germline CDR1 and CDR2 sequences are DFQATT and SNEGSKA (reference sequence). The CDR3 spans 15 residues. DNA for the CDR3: TGCAGTGCCCTGAGGGACAAGTGGAGCTCCTACGAGCAGTACTTC. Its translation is CSALRDKWSSYEQYF.